This T cell receptor (beta chain) was identified during a study of cytomegalovirus exposure and HLA in healthy donors. Study-level points and caveats: Later on, an analysis tied around 17,000 TCR beta sequences to HLA alleles at 0.05 false discovery rate.

Only one count was recorded for this clone. Its target is not known. Researchers ran the PCR with 60 Vbeta and 13 Jbeta primers. Sequencing was performed with immunoSEQ multiplex PCR; in TCRdb, only in-frame clones are kept and a portion is missing. The data show 120,000 to 150,000 clones, 73% seen once. This CDR3 is 16 amino acids long. V lost 1 base and J lost 2, with 12 bases in between. CDR1 is MGHRA, CDR2 YSYEKL, per germline. This rearrangement joins TRBV4-1 to TRBJ2-1; no definite D call. Sequenced material: PBMCs. This receptor was taken from a woman aged 40 to 50 in good health and CMV-seronegative. CDR3 in amino acids: CASSQVELPPYNEQFF. CDR3 coding DNA: TGCGCCAGCAGCCAAGTTGAACTCCCACCCTACAATGAGCAGTTCTTC.